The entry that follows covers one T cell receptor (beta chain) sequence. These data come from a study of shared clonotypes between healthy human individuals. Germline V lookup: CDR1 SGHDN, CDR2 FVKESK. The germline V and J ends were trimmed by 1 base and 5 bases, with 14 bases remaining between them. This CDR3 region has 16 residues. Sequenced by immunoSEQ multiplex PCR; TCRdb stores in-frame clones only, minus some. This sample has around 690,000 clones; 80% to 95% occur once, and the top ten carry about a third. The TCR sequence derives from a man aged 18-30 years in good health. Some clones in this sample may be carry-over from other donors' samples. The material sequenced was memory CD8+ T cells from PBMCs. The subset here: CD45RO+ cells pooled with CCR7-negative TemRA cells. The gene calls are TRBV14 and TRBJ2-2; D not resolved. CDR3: CASSQVLRIGTGELFF. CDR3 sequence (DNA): TGTGCCAGCAGCCAAGTGTTGAGGATAGGGACCGGGGAGCTGTTTTTT.